These 30 T cell receptor beta chains originate from one sample sequenced in a study of PD-L1 blockade in urothelial cancer. Assay used: immunoSEQ multiplex PCR; TCRdb lists only in-frame clones, some missing. The table includes roughly 120,000 clones, approximately 84% detected once. Time point here: pretreatment peripheral blood. Sequencing used PBMCs, obtained around atezolizumab (anti-PD-L1) treatment. These receptors all come from a man aged 45-60 years with urothelial cancer.

This clone was counted a few times. The genes are TRBV2 and TRBJ2-7; 7 nucleotides align to TRBD1. The ends lost 6 bases at V and 0 bases at J; junction bases unmatched: 8. This CDR3 contains 15 residues. Germline V gene sequence: CDR1 SNHLY, CDR2 FYNNEI. In nucleotides, the CDR3 is TGTGCCAGCAGGGGACAGCCCGGGGCCTCCTACGAGCAGTACTTC. Protein sequence: CASRGQPGASYEQYF. The variable domain in full, with the rest retrieved from reference TRBV2 and TRBJ2-7, is EPEVTQTPSHQVTQMGQEVILRCVPISNHLYFYWYRQILGQKVEFLVSFYNNEISEKSEIFDDQFSVERPDGSNFTLKIRSTKLEDSAMYFCASRGQPGASYEQYFGPGTRLTVT.

The chain combines TRBV6-6 with TRBJ2-5; 13 bases align to TRBD2. The germline V gene encodes CDR1 MNHNY and CDR2 SVGAGI (reference sequence). This CDR3 has 12 amino acids. CDR3 in amino acids: CGTSGSGETQYF. In DNA form, the CDR3 reads TGTGGGACTAGCGGGAGCGGGGAGACCCAGTACTTC.

The CDR3 reads CASSSAATNEKLFF. Here the CDR3 DNA reads TGCGCCAGCAGCTCCGCAGCAACTAATGAAAAACTGTTTTTT. The chain employs TRBV5-1 and TRBJ1-4, with D uncertain. Germline CDR1 reads SGHRS; CDR2 reads YFSETQ. The CDR3 spans 14 residues. V was clipped by 3 bases and J by 0 bases, with 6 bases between them.

The V and J genes are TRBV5-1 and TRBJ1-1; TRBD1 aligns across 8 bases. Germline V gene lookup returns CDR1 SGHRS and CDR2 YFSETQ. V trimming: 4 bases; J trimming: 4 bases; junction bases outside the gene matches: 9. The CDR3 covers 15 residues. The CDR3 loop reads CASSGPRGPGTEAFF. The CDR3, as DNA: TGCGCCAGCAGCGGTCCCAGGGGGCCGGGCACTGAAGCTTTCTTT.

This clone was counted between two and nine times. The chain combines TRBV5-1 with TRBJ2-7; 7 nucleotides agree with TRBD1. Germline V gives CDR1 SGHRS, CDR2 YFSETQ. V shed 4 bases, J shed 3 bases, and the junction held 7 bases outside the gene matches. CDR3 length: 14 amino acids. In DNA form, the CDR3 reads TGCGCCAGCAGCACCCGACAGGGCAACTACGAGCAGTACTTC. It codes for CASSTRQGNYEQYF.

The rearrangement uses TRBV28 and TRBJ1-2; 10 bases line up with TRBD1. V trimming: 2 bases; J trimming: 8 bases; junction bases outside the gene matches: 5. The V gene's germline CDR1 is MDHEN and CDR2 SYDVKM. The CDR3 spans 14 residues. CDR3 region: CASSLGTGARGYTF. CDR3 DNA sequence: TGTGCCAGCAGTTTAGGGACAGGGGCGAGGGGCTACACCTTC.

The rearrangement links TRBV7-8 to TRBJ2-1, with 9 bases fitting TRBD2. Trimming took 0 bases from V and 0 from J; bases not matched to a gene: 3. The germline V gene encodes CDR1 SGHVS and CDR2 FQNEAQ. This CDR3 contains 17 residues. CDR3 bases: TGTGCCAGCAGCTTAGCCCTGACTAGCGGCTCCTACAATGAGCAGTTCTTC. Residues: CASSLALTSGSYNEQFF.

This chain connects TRBV10-3 to TRBJ2-3; possible D gene TRBD2, 6 bases. The V gene lost 7 bases and the J gene lost 4 bases, with 9 bases spanning the gap. The CDR3 sequence is 12 residues long. The V gene's germline CDR1 is ENHRY and CDR2 SYGVKD. The CDR3 DNA follows: TGTGCCATCAACTCGGGAGCAGATACGCAGTATTTT. Residues: CAINSGADTQYF.

The chain is built from TRBV9 and TRBJ2-7; TRBD2 is a possible D gene (5 bases). CDR3 length: 13 amino acids. V shed 4 bases and J shed 7 bases, with 15 bases lying between them. Germline V lookup: CDR1 SGDLS, CDR2 YYNGEE. The DNA for the CDR3 is TGTGCCAGCAGCCCCCGGACGGGGTCGGAGCAGTACTTC. It codes for CASSPRTGSEQYF.

This chain connects TRBV19 to TRBJ1-2; D is possibly TRBD1 (5 bases). The CDR3 is 13 residues long. Germline lookup yields CDR1 LNHDA and CDR2 SQIVND (reference sequence). The V end was cut by 4 bases, the J end by 5 bases, with 11 bases between. CDR3 nucleotides: TGTGCCAGTAGTAACCGGGGACTTTATGGCTACACCTTC. Translation: CASSNRGLYGYTF.

The CDR3 bases are TGTGCCAGCAGTTGTACGGGACAGGGGACGTGTGAAGCTTTCTTT. It translates to CASSCTGQGTCEAFF. This chain uses TRBV27 with TRBJ1-1; 10 bases map to TRBD1. The CDR3 is made up of 15 amino acids. Germline V CDR1 and CDR2: MNHEY, SMNVEV (reference sequence). Trimming at V came to 4 bases and at J to 7 bases, leaving 9 bases not matched to a gene.

The chain is built from TRBV9 and TRBJ2-3; D not resolved. V lost 7 bases, J lost 4 bases, and 10 bases lay in between. This CDR3 contains 12 residues. The germline V gene encodes CDR1 SGDLS and CDR2 YYNGEE. CDR3 residues: CASSLVPDTQYF. CDR3 coding DNA: TGTGCCAGCTCCCTAGTCCCAGATACGCAGTATTTT.

The V gene is TRBV11-2, the J gene TRBJ2-2, with 7 positions matching TRBD1. CDR3 size: 17 residues. Germline trimming cut 5 bases from V and 6 bases from J; bases unmatched to any gene: 15. Per germline, CDR1 SGHAT and CDR2 FQNNGV. CDR3 in amino acids: CASSSFVGAGGAGELFF. The CDR3 nucleotides read TGTGCCAGCAGCAGCTTCGTAGGGGCAGGGGGAGCCGGGGAGCTGTTTTTT.

J is TRBJ1-1 and V is TRBV25-1, with 8 bases fitting TRBD1. Germline lookup yields CDR1 MGHDK and CDR2 SYGVNS. The V gene end was trimmed by 6 bases and the J gene end by 4 bases; junction bases not matched to a gene: 4. The CDR3 length is 13 residues. CDR3 in amino acids: CASSKTGVTEAFF. The DNA for the CDR3 is TGTGCCAGCAGCAAGACAGGGGTCACTGAAGCTTTCTTT.

This chain uses TRBV9 with TRBJ2-7; a possible D gene is TRBD1 (6 bases). CDR1 and CDR2 from the germline V gene are SGDLS and YYNGEE. V lost 3 bases and J 4 bases, leaving 14 bases between the germline ends. The CDR3 extends over 14 amino acids. This CDR3 is CASSAKGDTYEQYF. As DNA, the CDR3 is TGTGCCAGCAGCGCTAAGGGGGACACTTACGAGCAGTACTTC. The variable domain in full, with the rest retrieved from reference TRBV9 and TRBJ2-7, is DSGVTQTPKHLITATGQRVTLRCSPRSGDLSVYWYQQSLDQGLQFLIQYYNGEERAKGNILERFSAQQFPDLHSELNLSSLELGDSALYFCASSAKGDTYEQYFGPGTRLTVT.

This clone was seen only a few times. The chain recombines TRBV30 with TRBJ1-6; D is uncertain. Germline CDR1 GTSNPN, CDR2 SVGIG (reference sequence). The CDR3 runs to 13 residues. Trimming pared 2 bases from V and 2 bases from J, leaving 4 bases between. The CDR3 sequence is CAWSRPYNSPLHF. The CDR3 DNA follows: TGTGCCTGGAGTCGTCCCTATAATTCACCCCTCCACTTT.

The genes are TRBV2 and TRBJ2-5; D perhaps matches TRBD1 (6 bases). Trimming took off 11 bases at V and 7 bases at J, with 20 bases between the two ends. The germline CDR1 and CDR2 sequences are SNHLY and FYNNEI. This CDR3 is built from 13 residues. CDR3 in DNA: TGTGCCCCAACAGGGTCCCGGCAGCGGACCCAGTACTTC. This gives the protein CAPTGSRQRTQYF. The variable domain in full, completed from reference TRBV2 and TRBJ2-5, reads EPEVTQTPSHQVTQMGQEVILRCVPISNHLYFYWYRQILGQKVEFLVSFYNNEISEKSEIFDDQFSVERPDGSNFTLKIRSTKLEDSAMYFCAPTGSRQRTQYFGPGTRLLVL.

The chain combines TRBV7-2 with TRBJ2-5; 12 bases are a match to TRBD2. This CDR3 is built from 16 residues. Germline CDR1 and CDR2: SGHTA and FQGNSA. Trimming at V came to 0 bases and at J to 2 bases, leaving 1 base not matched to a gene. CDR3 in DNA: TGTGCCAGCAGCTTAGCTCTAGCGGGAGGGCAAGAGACCCAGTACTTC. It yields the protein CASSLALAGGQETQYF.

V and J are TRBV15 and TRBJ2-7, with D unclear. The V gene's germline CDR1 is LNHNV and CDR2 YYDKDF (reference sequence). Trimming stripped 2 bases from V and 2 bases from J, with 10 bases between. This CDR3 region has 14 residues. The CDR3 sequence: CATSRSETTYEQYF. The CDR3 DNA is TGTGCCACCAGCAGAAGCGAGACCACCTACGAGCAGTACTTC.

Only one count was recorded for this clone. V usage is TRBV15 and J usage is TRBJ1-2; D call uncertain. Germline CDR1 LNHNV, CDR2 YYDKDF (reference sequence). This CDR3 has 14 residues. The V end lost 5 bases, the J end lost 0 bases, and 10 bases lay between the germline ends. The CDR3 spells CATSLQRANYGYTF. For the CDR3, the DNA is TGTGCCACCAGCTTACAGAGAGCTAACTATGGCTACACCTTC.

The chain has TRBV28 and TRBJ1-2; 7 nucleotides agree with TRBD1. This CDR3 is built from 13 residues. V trimming: 2 bases; J trimming: 8 bases; junction bases outside the gene matches: 5. CDR1 is MDHEN, CDR2 SYDVKM, per germline. DNA for the CDR3: TGTGCCAGCAGTTTAGAACAGGGGCGCGGCTACACCTTC. Translating gives CASSLEQGRGYTF.

Remarks on this clone: The same CDR3 also results from other DNA sequences found in this sample. This chain joins TRBV7-9 and TRBJ2-7, with D hard to call. Per germline, CDR1 SEHNR and CDR2 FQNEAQ (reference sequence). The CDR3 contains 12 residues. Trimming took off 1 base at V and 2 bases at J, with 3 bases between the two ends. CDR3 DNA sequence: TGTGCCAGCAGCTTAGGAGCCTACGAGCAGTACTTC. This sequence encodes CASSLGAYEQYF. Full variable domain (remainder filled in from reference TRBV7-9 and TRBJ2-7): DTGVSQNPRHKITKRGQNVTFRCDPISEHNRLYWYRQTLGQGPEFLTYFQNEAQLEKSRLLSDRFSAERPKGSFSTLEIQRTEQGDSAMYLCASSLGAYEQYFGPGTRLTVT.

This chain connects TRBV15 to TRBJ2-3, with D possibly matching TRBD2 (5 bases). Trimming stripped 0 bases from V and 2 bases from J, with 12 bases between. This CDR3 spans 16 amino acids. Germline CDR1 LNHNV, CDR2 YYDKDF (reference sequence). The CDR3 region is CATSRDLQRTTDTQYF. The CDR3 DNA reads as TGTGCCACCAGCAGAGATCTCCAGCGGACCACAGATACGCAGTATTTT.

The chain has TRBV30 and TRBJ2-2, with 10 bases aligning to TRBD2. The junction had 16 bases not matched to a gene; V was cut back by 8 bases and J by 7 bases. Germline loops: CDR1 GTSNPN, CDR2 SVGIG (reference sequence). The CDR3 covers 16 residues. This CDR3 reads CALGASGRRRNGELFF. The DNA for the CDR3 is TGTGCCCTGGGCGCTAGCGGGAGACGTAGGAACGGGGAGCTGTTTTTT.

The chain joins TRBV28 to TRBJ2-5, with 7 bases fitting TRBD2. The V gene's germline CDR1 is MDHEN and CDR2 SYDVKM. Trimming cost V 8 bases and J 2 bases; bases outside gene matches: 8. CDR3 length equals 14 residues. Here the CDR3 DNA reads TGTGCCAGCGACTCCACGGGGGGTCAAGAGACCCAGTACTTC. The encoded protein is CASDSTGGQETQYF.

The J gene is TRBJ2-7, the V gene TRBV28, with TRBD1 matching 7 bases. The CDR3 has 15 amino acids. With 7 bases clipped from V and 4 bases from J, the junction kept 13 bases outside the gene matches. Germline CDR1 MDHEN, CDR2 SYDVKM. The chain's CDR3 is CASTLGQAVSYEQYF. The CDR3 nucleotides read TGTGCCAGCACCCTAGGACAGGCAGTATCTTACGAGCAGTACTTC.

The CDR3 spells CAIREGASYYEQYF. The CDR3 DNA reads as TGTGCCATCAGAGAAGGGGCGTCTTACTACGAGCAGTACTTC. This rearrangement joins TRBV10-3 to TRBJ2-7, with D maybe TRBD1 (5 bases). The CDR3 has 14 amino acids. Germline V CDR1 and CDR2: ENHRY, SYGVKD. V dropped 6 bases and J dropped 3 bases, with 15 bases sitting between them.

This chain joins TRBV30 and TRBJ2-5, with 9 bases fitting TRBD1. The length of the CDR3 is 15 residues. Per the germline V gene, CDR1 is GTSNPN and CDR2 is SVGIG (reference sequence). Germline trimming cut 5 bases from V and 4 bases from J; bases unmatched to any gene: 11. CDR3 amino acids: CAWAWTGVLAETQYF. In nucleotides, the CDR3 is TGTGCCTGGGCATGGACAGGGGTGTTAGCAGAGACCCAGTACTTC.

The rearrangement uses TRBV27 and TRBJ2-1, with 8 bases identical to TRBD2. Germline trimming cut 7 bases from V and 4 bases from J; bases unmatched to any gene: 9. This CDR3 spans 15 amino acids. Germline lookup yields CDR1 MNHEY and CDR2 SMNVEV (reference sequence). CDR3 sequence: CASNVGGRPYNEQFF. CDR3 bases: TGTGCCAGCAATGTTGGCGGGAGGCCTTACAATGAGCAGTTCTTC.

This sequence joins TRBV18 and TRBJ1-2, with TRBD1 matching 9 bases. Germline trimming cut 6 bases from V and 8 bases from J; bases unmatched to any gene: 10. The CDR3 has 14 residues. Looked up from germline, CDR1 is KGHSH and CDR2 is LQKENI. The CDR3 sequence: CASSARGQGGGYTF. The DNA for the CDR3 is TGTGCCAGCTCTGCCAGGGGACAGGGTGGCGGCTACACCTTC.